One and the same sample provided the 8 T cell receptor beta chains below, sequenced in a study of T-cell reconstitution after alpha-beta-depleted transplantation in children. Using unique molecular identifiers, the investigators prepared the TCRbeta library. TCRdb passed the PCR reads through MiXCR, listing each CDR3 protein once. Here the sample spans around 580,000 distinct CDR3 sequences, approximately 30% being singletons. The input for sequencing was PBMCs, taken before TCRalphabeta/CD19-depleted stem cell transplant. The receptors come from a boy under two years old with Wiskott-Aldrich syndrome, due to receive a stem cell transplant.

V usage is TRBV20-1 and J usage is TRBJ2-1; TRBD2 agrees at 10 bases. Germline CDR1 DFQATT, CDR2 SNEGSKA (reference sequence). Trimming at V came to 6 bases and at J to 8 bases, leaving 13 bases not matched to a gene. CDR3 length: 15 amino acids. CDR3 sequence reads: CSAQGLAGDSDEQFF. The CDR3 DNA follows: TGCAGTGCCCAAGGTCTAGCGGGAGACAGCGATGAGCAGTTCTTC.

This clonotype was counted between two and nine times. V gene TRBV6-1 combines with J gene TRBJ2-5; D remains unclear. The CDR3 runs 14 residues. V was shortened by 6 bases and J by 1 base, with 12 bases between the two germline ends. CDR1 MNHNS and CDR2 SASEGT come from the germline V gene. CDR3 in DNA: TGTGCCAGCAGGCTTATGGTCTCCCAAGAGACCCAGTACTTC. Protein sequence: CASRLMVSQETQYF.

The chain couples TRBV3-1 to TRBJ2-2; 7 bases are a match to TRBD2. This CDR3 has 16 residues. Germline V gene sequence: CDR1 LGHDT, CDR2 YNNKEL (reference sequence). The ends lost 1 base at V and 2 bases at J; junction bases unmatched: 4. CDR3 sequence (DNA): TGTGCCAGCAGCCAAGCTAGCGGTCATAACACCGGGGAGCTGTTTTTT. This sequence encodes CASSQASGHNTGELFF.

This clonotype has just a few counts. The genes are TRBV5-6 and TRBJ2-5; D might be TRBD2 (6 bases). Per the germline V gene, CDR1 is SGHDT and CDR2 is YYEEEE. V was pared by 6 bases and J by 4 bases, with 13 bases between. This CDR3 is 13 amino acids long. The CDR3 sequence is CASTLRGRETQYF. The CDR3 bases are TGTGCCAGCACACTGCGGGGCCGAGAGACCCAGTACTTC.

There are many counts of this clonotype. Here the CDR3 reads CASSLGVDTGELFF. CDR3 DNA: TGTGCCAGCAGTTTAGGTGTGGACACCGGGGAGCTGTTTTTT. The chain is built from TRBV12-3 or TRBV12-4 and TRBJ2-2; D remains ambiguous. The V end lost 1 base, the J end lost 3 bases, and 6 bases lay between the germline ends. CDR3 size: 14 residues.

The CDR3 sequence is CASSLVTRDTQYF. Written as DNA, the CDR3 is TGTGCCAGCAGTTTAGTGACCAGGGATACGCAGTATTTT. The V call is TRBV27, the J call TRBJ2-3; no definite D call. The CDR3 contains 13 residues. Germline CDR1 MNHEY, CDR2 SMNVEV (reference sequence). V was shortened by 2 bases and J by 6 bases, with 9 bases between the two germline ends.

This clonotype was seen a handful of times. CDR3 sequence (DNA): TGTGCCAGCAGTTTAGCGGGACAGAAATTACAAGAGACCCAGTACTTC. It codes for CASSLAGQKLQETQYF. The gene calls are TRBV12-3 or TRBV12-4 and TRBJ2-5, with TRBD1 matching 7 bases. V was pared by 0 bases and J by 2 bases, with 6 bases of the junction left unmatched. This CDR3 region has 16 residues.

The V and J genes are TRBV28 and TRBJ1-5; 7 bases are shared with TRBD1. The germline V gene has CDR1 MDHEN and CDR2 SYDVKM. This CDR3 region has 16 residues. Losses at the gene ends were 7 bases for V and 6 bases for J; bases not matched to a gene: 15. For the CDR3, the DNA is TGTGCCAGCAAGATGGAGTTACAGGGGTCGGGTCAGCCCCAGCATTTT. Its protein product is CASKMELQGSGQPQHF.